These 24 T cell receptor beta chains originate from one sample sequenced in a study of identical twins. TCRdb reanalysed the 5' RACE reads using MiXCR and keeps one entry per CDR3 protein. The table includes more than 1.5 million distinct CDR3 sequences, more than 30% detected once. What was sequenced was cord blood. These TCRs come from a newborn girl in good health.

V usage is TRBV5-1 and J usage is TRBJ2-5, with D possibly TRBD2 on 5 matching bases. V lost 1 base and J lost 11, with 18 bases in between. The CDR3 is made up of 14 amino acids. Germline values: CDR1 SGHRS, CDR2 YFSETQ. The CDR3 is CASSLNRETGEQYF. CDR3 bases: TGCGCCAGCAGCTTGAATAGGGAGACGGGTGAGCAGTACTTC.

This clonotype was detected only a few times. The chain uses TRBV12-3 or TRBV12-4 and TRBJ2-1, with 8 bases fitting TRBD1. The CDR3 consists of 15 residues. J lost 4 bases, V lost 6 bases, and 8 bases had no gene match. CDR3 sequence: CASRQTGAGYNEQFF. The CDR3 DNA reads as TGTGCCAGCAGGCAGACAGGGGCGGGTTACAATGAGCAGTTCTTC.

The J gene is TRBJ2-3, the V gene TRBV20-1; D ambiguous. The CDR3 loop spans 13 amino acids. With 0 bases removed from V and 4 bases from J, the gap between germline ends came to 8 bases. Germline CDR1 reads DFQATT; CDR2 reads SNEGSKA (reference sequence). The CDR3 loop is CSARDGRADTQYF. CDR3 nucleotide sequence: TGCAGTGCTAGAGATGGTAGGGCAGATACGCAGTATTTT.

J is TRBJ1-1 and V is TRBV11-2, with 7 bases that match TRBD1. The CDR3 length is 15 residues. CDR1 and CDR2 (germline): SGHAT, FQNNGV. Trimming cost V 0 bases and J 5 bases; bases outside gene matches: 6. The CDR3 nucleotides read TGTGCCAGCAGCTTAGATGACAGGGTGTGGACTGAAGCTTTCTTT. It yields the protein CASSLDDRVWTEAFF.

The CDR3 DNA sequence: TGTGCCAGCAGCTTAGGGAGACAAAATAACTATGGCTACACCTTC. This translates into CASSLGRQNNYGYTF. The chain has TRBV11-2 and TRBJ1-2, with no clear D. V was pared by 1 base and J by 1 base, with 10 bases between. Germline V gene lookup returns CDR1 SGHAT and CDR2 FQNNGV. This CDR3 contains 15 residues.

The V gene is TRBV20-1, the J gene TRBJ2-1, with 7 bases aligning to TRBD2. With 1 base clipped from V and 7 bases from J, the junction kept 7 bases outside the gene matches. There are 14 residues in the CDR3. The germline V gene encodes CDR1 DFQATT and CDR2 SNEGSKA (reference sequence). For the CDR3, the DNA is TGCAGTGCTAGAGTTATGGGTAGCGGGAATGAGCAGTTCTTC. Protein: CSARVMGSGNEQFF.

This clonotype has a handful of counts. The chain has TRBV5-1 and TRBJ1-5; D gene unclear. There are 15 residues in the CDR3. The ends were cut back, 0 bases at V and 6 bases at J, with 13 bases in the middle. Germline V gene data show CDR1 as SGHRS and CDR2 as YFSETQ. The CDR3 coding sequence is TGCGCCAGCAGCTTGGGGTCGCAGGCGGGTCAGCCCCAGCATTTT. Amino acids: CASSLGSQAGQPQHF.

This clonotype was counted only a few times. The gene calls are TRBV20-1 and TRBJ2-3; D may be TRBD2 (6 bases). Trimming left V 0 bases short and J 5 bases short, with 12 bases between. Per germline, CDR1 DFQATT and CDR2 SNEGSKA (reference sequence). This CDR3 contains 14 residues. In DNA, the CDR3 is TGCAGTGCTAGAGATTTGGTAGCGGAAGATACGCAGTATTTT. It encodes CSARDLVAEDTQYF.

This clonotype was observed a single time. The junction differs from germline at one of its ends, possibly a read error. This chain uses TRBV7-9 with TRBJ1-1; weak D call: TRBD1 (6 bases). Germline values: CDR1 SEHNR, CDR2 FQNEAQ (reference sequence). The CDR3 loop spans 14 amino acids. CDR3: CASSTTGTYTEALF. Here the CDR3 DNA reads TGTGCCAGCAGCACCACAGGGACGTACACTGAAGCTTTATTT. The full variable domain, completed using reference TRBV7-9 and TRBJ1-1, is DTGVSQNPRHKITKRGQNVTFRCDPISEHNRLYWYRQTLGQGPEFLTYFQNEAQLEKSRLLSDRFSAERPKGSFSTLEIQRTEQGDSAMYLCASSTTGTYTEALFGQGTRLTVV.

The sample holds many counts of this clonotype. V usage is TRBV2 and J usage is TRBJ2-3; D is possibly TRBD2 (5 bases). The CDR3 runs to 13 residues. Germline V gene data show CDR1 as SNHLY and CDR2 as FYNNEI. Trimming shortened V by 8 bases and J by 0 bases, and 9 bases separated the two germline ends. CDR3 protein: CASASRSTDTQYF. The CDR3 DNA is TGTGCCAGCGCTAGCAGGAGCACAGATACGCAGTATTTT.

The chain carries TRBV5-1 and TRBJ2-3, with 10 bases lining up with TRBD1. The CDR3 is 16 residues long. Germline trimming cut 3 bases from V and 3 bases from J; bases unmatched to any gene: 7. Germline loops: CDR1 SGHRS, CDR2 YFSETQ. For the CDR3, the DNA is TGCGCCAGCAGCTGGACCGGGACAGGGGTAACAGATACGCAGTATTTT. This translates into CASSWTGTGVTDTQYF.

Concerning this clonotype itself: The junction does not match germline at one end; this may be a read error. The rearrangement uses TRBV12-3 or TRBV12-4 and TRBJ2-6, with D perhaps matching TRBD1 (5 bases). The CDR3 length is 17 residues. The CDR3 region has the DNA TGTGCCAGCAGTTACGACAGAATCGGGTCTGGGGCCAACGTCCCGACTTTC. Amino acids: CASSYDRIGSGANVPTF.

CDR3 nucleotides: TGTGCCAGCAGCTACACAGGGGGCCCTGGCTACACCTTC. Its protein is CASSYTGGPGYTF. The rearrangement links TRBV7-9 to TRBJ1-2; 9 nucleotides align to TRBD1. V lost 4 bases to trimming and J lost 7 bases; unmatched junction nucleotides: 4. The CDR3 runs 13 residues. The germline CDR1 and CDR2 sequences are SEHNR and FQNEAQ (reference sequence).

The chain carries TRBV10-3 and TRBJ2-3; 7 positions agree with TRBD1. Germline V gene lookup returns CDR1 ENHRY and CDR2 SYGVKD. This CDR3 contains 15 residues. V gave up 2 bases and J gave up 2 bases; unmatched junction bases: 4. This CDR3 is CAISETGAPTDTQYF. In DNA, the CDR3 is TGTGCCATCAGTGAGACAGGGGCCCCCACAGATACGCAGTATTTT.

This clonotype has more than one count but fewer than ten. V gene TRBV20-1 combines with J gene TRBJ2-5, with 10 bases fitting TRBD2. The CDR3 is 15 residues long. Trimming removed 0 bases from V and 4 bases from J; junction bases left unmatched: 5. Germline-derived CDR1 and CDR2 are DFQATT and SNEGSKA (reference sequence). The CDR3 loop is CSARDGGLATETQYF. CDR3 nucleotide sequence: TGCAGTGCTAGAGATGGGGGACTAGCGACAGAGACCCAGTACTTC.

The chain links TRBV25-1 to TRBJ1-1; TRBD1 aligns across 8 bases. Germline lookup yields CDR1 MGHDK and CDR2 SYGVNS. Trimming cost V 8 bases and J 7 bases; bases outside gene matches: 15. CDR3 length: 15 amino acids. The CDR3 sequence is CASGGVSGQAIEAFF. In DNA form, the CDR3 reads TGTGCCAGCGGTGGAGTTTCGGGACAGGCGATTGAAGCTTTCTTT.

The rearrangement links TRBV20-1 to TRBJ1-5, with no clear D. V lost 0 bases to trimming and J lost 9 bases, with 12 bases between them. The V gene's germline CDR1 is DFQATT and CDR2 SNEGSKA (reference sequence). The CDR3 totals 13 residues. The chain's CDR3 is CSARDQVQGPQHF. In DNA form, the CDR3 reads TGCAGTGCTAGAGATCAGGTTCAAGGGCCCCAGCATTTT.

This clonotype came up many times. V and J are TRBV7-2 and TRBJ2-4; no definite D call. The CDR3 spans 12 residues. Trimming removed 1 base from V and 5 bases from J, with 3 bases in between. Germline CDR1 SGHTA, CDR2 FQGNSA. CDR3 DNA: TGTGCCAGCAGCTTAGACCAAAACATTCAGTACTTC. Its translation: CASSLDQNIQYF.

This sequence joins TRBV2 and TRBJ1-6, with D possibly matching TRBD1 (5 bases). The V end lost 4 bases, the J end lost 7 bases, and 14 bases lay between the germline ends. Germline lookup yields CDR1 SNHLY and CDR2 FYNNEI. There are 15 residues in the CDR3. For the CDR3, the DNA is TGTGCCAGCAGTGTCCGCCAGGGAGGAAATTCACCCCTCCACTTT. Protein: CASSVRQGGNSPLHF.

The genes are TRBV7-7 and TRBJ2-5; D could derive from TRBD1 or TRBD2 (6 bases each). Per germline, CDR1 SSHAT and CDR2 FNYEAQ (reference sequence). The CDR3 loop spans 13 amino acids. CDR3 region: CASGGQYQETQYF. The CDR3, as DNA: TGTGCTAGCGGCGGACAGTACCAAGAGACCCAGTACTTC.

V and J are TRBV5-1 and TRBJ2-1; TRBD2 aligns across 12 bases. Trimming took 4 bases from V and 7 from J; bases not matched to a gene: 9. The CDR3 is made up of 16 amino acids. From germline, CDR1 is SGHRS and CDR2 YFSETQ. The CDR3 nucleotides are TGCGCCAGCAGCACACTAGCGGGAGGCCTTGGGAATGAGCAGTTCTTC. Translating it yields CASSTLAGGLGNEQFF.

Here the CDR3 reads CSARLAGRYEQFF. Here the CDR3 DNA reads TGCAGTGCTAGGCTAGCGGGTCGATATGAGCAGTTCTTC. The V and J genes are TRBV20-1 and TRBJ2-1, with 8 bases aligning to TRBD2. The V segment lost 3 bases and the J segment 8 bases; nucleotides outside the gene matches: 6. The germline CDR1 and CDR2 sequences are DFQATT and SNEGSKA (reference sequence). The CDR3 consists of 13 residues.

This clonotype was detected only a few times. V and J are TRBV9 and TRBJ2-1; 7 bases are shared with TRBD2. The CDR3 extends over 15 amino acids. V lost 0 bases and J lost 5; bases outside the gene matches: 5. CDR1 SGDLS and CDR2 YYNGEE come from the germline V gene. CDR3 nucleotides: TGTGCCAGCAGCGTAGGTCTAGCGGCCCACAATGAGCAGTTCTTC. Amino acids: CASSVGLAAHNEQFF.

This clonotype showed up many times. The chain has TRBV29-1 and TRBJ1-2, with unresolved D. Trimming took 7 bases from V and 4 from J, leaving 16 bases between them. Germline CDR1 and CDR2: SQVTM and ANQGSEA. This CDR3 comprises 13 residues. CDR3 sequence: CSGISPKSYGYTF. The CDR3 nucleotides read TGCAGCGGAATCAGCCCTAAGAGCTATGGCTACACCTTC.